This T cell receptor (beta chain) derives from a study of blood T cell repertoires in COVID-19. Study at large: Samples representing acute and convalescent COVID-19 were sourced from the United States, Italy and Spain. The cDNA or gDNA used as material had been derived from T cells, B-cell-depleted T cells, or PBMCs.

As originally analysed: Nucleated cell counts were estimated from reference gene primer amplification. The data were produced by immunoSEQ multiplex PCR, yet TCRdb's version contains in-frame clones alone and is incomplete. The V and J calls and clone size were taken over from that table, and D and trimming were inferred from the DNA. The sample has 250,000 or so clones; around four fifths are singletons. This CDR3 region has 13 residues. CDR1 is GTSNPN and CDR2 is SVGIG in the germline V gene (reference sequence). V dropped 2 bases and J dropped 8 bases, with 12 bases sitting between them. Sample: peripheral blood. This chain joins TRBV30 and TRBJ1-4; D may be TRBD1 (5 bases). This TCR came from a woman in her sixties or seventies with active or convalescent COVID-19. CDR3 nucleotides: TGTGCCTGGAGTAGTCAGCCAGGGGAAAAACTGTTTTTT. Its protein product is CAWSSQPGEKLFF.